This T cell receptor beta chain was observed in a study of cytomegalovirus exposure and HLA in healthy donors. Study in general: Unique TCR beta sequences numbering approximately 120 million came from about 179 million T cells in an earlier analysis. General observations from the study: In an earlier analysis, productive rearrangement rates for most beta V segments clustered near 87% or 30%. With further analysis later on, most CMV-associated TCR beta chains appeared HLA-restricted. In all likelihood, a cluster of highly shared sequence variants was a sequencing artifact.

Points on this clone: The antigen remains undetermined.

PCR amplification relied on 60 Vbeta primers (plus 13 Jbeta primers). Profiling relied on immunoSEQ multiplex PCR, and the TCRdb table lists in-frame clones only, not all of them. The repertoire consists of 100,000 to 150,000 clones, with more than 60% occurring once and the leading ten covering approximately 9.1%. The CDR3 is 15 amino acids. Germline values: CDR1 ENHRY, CDR2 SYGVKD. V was pared by 11 bases and J by 7 bases, with 11 bases of the junction left unmatched. This clonotype originated in a woman aged 45 to 65 in good health and CMV-seropositive. The chain combines TRBV10-3 with TRBJ2-7, with TRBD2 matching 16 bases. The material sequenced was PBMCs. CDR3 sequence: CAVYPGTSGRGEQYF. The CDR3 DNA is TGTGCCGTTTACCCCGGGACTAGCGGGAGGGGAGAGCAGTACTTC.